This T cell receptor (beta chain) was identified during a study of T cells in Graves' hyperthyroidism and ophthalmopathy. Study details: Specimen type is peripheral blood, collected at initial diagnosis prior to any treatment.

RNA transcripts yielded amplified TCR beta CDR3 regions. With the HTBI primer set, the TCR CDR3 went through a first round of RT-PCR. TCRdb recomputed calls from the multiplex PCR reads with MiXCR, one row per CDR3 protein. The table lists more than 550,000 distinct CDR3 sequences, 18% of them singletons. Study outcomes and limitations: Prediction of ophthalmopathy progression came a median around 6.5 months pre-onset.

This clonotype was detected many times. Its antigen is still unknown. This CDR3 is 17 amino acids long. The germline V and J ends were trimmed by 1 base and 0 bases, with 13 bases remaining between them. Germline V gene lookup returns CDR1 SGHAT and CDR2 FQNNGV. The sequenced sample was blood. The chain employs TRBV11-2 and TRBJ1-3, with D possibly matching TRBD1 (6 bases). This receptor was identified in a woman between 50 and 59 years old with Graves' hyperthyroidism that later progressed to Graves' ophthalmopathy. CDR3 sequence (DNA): TGTGCCAGCAGCTTAGTAGGCGGACAGTTCTCTGGAAACACCATATATTTT. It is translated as CASSLVGGQFSGNTIYF. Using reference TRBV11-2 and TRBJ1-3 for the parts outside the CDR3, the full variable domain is EAGVAQSPRYKIIEKRQSVAFWCNPISGHATLYWYQQILGQGPKLLIQFQNNGVVDDSQLPKDRFSAERLKGVDSTLKIQPAKLEDSAVYLCASSLVGGQFSGNTIYFGEGSWLTVV.